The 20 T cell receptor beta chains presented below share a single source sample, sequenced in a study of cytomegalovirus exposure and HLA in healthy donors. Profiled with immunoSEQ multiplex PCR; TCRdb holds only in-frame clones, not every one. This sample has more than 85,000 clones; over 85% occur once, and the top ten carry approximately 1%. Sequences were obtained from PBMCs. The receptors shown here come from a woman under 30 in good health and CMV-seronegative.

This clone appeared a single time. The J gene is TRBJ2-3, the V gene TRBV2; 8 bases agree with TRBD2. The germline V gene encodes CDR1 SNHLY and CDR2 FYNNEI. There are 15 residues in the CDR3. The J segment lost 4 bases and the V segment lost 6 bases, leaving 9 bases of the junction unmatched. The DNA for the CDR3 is TGTGCCAGCAGACCCTCGAGCGGGAGTGCAGATACGCAGTATTTT. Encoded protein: CASRPSSGSADTQYF.

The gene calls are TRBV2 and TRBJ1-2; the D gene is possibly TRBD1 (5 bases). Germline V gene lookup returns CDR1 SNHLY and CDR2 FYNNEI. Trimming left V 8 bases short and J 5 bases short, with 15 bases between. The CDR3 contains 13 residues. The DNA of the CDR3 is TGTGCCAGCTCCAGACAGCAACATTATGGCTACACCTTC. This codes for CASSRQQHYGYTF. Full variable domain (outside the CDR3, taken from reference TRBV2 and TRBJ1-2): EPEVTQTPSHQVTQMGQEVILRCVPISNHLYFYWYRQILGQKVEFLVSFYNNEISEKSEIFDDQFSVERPDGSNFTLKIRSTKLEDSAMYFCASSRQQHYGYTFGSGTRLTVV.

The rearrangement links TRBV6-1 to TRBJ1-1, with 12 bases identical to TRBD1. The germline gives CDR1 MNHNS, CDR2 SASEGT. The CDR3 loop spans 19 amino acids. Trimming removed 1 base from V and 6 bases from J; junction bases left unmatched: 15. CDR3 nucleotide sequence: TGTGCCAGCAGTGAAGGGCCATATCCACCGGGACAGGGGGCCGCTGAAGCTTTCTTT. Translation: CASSEGPYPPGQGAAEAFF.

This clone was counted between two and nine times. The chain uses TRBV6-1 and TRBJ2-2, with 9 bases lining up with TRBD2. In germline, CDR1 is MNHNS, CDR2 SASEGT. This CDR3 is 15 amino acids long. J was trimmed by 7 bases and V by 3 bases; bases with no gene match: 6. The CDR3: CASSDSAGGSGELFF. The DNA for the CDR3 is TGTGCCAGCAGTGATTCGGCGGGGGGGAGCGGGGAGCTGTTTTTT.

DNA for the CDR3: TGTGCCAGCAGCCCAGCCAGTCAGGGCTTAACCAATCAGCCCCAGCATTTT. Its translation: CASSPASQGLTNQPQHF. The rearrangement uses TRBV5-8 and TRBJ1-5, with TRBD1 as a possible D gene (5 bases). The CDR3 extends over 17 amino acids. Germline CDR1 is SGHTS and CDR2 is YDEGEE. The V end lost 4 bases, the J end lost 3 bases, and 20 bases lay between the germline ends.

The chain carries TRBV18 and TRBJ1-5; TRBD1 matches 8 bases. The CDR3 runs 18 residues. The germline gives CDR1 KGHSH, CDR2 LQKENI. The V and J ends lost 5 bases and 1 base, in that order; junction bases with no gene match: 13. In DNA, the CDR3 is TGTGCCAGCTCAACGGGCATACAGGGGGACGTCAGCAATCAGCCCCAGCATTTT. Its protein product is CASSTGIQGDVSNQPQHF.

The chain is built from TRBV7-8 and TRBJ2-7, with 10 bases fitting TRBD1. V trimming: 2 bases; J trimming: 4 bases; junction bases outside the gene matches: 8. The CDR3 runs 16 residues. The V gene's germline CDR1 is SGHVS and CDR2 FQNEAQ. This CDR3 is CASSLTQGQGFYEQYF. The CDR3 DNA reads TGTGCCAGCAGCTTAACCCAGGGACAGGGGTTTTACGAGCAGTACTTC. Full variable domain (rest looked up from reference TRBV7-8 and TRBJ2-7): GAGVSQSPRYKVAKRGQDVALRCDPISGHVSLFWYQQALGQGPEFLTYFQNEAQLDKSGLPSDRFFAERPEGSVSTLKIQRTQQEDSAVYLCASSLTQGQGFYEQYFGPGTRLTVT.

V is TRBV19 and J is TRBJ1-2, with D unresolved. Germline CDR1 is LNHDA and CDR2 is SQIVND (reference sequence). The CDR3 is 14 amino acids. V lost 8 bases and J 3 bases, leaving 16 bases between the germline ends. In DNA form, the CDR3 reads TGTGCCAGTCTTCCCAGCGGGGAGTACTATGGCTACACCTTC. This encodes CASLPSGEYYGYTF.

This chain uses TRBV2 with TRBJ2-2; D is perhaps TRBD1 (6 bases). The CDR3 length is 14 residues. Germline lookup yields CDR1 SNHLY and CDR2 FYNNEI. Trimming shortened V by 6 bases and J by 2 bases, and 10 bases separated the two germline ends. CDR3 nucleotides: TGTGCCAGCAGATACGGGACAAACACCGGGGAGCTGTTTTTT. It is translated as CASRYGTNTGELFF.

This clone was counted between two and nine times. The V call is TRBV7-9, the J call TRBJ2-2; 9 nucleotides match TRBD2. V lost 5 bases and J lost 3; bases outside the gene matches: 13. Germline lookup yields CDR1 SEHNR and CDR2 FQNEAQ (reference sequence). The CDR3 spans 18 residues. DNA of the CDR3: TGTGCCAGCAGCCCCCGGGATGGCGGGAGGGCGCACACCGGGGAGCTGTTTTTT. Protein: CASSPRDGGRAHTGELFF.

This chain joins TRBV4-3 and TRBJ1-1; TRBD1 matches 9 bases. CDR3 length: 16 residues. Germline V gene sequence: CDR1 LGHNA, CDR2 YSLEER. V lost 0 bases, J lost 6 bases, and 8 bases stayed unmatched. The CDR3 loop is CASSQDTGGVGAEAFF. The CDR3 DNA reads TGCGCCAGCAGCCAAGACACAGGGGGCGTAGGCGCTGAAGCTTTCTTT.

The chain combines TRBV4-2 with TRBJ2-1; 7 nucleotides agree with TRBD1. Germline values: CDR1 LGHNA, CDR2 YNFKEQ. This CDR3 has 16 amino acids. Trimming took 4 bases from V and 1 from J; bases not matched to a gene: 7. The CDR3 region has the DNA TGTGCCAGCAGCCTTACAGGGGATATTTCCTACAATGAGCAGTTCTTC. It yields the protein CASSLTGDISYNEQFF.

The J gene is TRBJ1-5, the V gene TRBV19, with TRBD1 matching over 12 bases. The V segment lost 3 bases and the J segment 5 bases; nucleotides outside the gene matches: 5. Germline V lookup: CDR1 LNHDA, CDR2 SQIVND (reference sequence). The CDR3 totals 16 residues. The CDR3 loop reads CASSMGGTGGDQPQHF. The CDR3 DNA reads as TGTGCCAGTAGTATGGGGGGGACAGGGGGCGATCAGCCCCAGCATTTT.

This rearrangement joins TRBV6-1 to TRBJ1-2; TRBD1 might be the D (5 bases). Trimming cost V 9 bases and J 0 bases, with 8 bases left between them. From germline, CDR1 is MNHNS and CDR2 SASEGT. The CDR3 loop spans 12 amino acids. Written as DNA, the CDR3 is TGTGCCAGGACAGATGCTAACTATGGCTACACCTTC. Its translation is CARTDANYGYTF.

As DNA, the CDR3 is TGTGCCAGCAGTGAAGACTGGTACACTGAAGCTTTCTTT. It is translated as CASSEDWYTEAFF. The chain employs TRBV6-1 and TRBJ1-1; D unclear. Germline V gene data show CDR1 as MNHNS and CDR2 as SASEGT. The CDR3 loop spans 13 amino acids. Deletions cut 1 base from V and 3 bases from J, with 6 bases between.

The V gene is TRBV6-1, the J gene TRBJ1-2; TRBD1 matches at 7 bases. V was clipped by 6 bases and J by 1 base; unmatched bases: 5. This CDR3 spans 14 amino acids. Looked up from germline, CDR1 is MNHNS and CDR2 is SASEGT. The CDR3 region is CASRPGTDNYGYTF. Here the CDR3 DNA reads TGTGCCAGCAGGCCCGGGACAGATAACTATGGCTACACCTTC.

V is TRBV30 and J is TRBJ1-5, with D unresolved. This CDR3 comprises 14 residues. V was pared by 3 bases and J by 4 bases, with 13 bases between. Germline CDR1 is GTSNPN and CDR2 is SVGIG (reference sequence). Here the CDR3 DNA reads TGTGCCTGGAGGGACCGGGATCTTAATCAGCCCCAGCATTTT. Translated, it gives CAWRDRDLNQPQHF.

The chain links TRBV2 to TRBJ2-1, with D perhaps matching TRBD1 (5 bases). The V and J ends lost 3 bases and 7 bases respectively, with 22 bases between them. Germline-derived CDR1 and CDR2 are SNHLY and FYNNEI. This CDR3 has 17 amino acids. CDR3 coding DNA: TGTGCCAGCAGTGAGAGTGGGGTGGGGCCCCGACTTAATGAGCAGTTCTTC. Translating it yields CASSESGVGPRLNEQFF.

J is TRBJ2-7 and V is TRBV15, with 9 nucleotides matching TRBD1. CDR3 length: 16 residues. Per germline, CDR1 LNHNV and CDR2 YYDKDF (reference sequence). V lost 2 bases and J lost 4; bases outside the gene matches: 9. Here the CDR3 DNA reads TGTGCCACCAGCAGATCTCCGGGACAGGGTATGTACGAGCAGTACTTC. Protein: CATSRSPGQGMYEQYF. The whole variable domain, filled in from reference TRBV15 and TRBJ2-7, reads DAMVIQNPRYQVTQFGKPVTLSCSQTLNHNVMYWYQQKSSQAPKLLFHYYDKDFNNEADTPDNFQSRRPNTSFCFLDIRSPGLGDTAMYLCATSRSPGQGMYEQYFGPGTRLTVT.

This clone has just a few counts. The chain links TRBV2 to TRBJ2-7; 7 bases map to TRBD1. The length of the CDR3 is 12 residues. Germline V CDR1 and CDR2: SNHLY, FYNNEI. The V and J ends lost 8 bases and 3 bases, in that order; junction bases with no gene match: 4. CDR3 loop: CASGRQGYEQYF. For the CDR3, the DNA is TGTGCCAGCGGTCGACAGGGCTACGAGCAGTACTTC.